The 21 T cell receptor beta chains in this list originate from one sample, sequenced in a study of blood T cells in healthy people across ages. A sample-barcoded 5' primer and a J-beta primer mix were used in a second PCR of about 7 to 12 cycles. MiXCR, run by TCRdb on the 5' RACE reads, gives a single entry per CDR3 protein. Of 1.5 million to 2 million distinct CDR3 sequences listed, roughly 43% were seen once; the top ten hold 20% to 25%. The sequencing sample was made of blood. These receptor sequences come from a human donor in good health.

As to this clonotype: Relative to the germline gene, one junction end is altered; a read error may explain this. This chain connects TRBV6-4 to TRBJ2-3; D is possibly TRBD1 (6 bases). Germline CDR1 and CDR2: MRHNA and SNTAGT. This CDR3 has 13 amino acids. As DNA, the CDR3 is TGTACCAGCAGTGAGGGGGACACAGATGCGCAGTATTTT. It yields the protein CTSSEGDTDAQYF.

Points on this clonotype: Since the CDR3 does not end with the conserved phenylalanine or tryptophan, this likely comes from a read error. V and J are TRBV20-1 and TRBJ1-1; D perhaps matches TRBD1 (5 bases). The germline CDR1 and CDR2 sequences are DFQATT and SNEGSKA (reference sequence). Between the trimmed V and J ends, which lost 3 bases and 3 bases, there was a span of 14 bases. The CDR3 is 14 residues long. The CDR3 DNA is TGCAGTGCTAGGGGCCGCTCAGGGTACACTGAAGCTTTCTGT. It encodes CSARGRSGYTEAFC.

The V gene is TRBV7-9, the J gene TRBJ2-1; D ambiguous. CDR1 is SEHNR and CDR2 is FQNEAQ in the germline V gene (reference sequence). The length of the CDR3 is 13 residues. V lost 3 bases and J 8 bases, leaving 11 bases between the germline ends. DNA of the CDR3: TGTGCCAGCAGCTTCCCAGGAGACGATGAGCAGTTCTTC. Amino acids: CASSFPGDDEQFF.

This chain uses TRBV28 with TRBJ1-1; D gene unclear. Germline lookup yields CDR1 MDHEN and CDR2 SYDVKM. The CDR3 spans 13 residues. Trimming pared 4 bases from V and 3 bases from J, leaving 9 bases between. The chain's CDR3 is CASSWVTDTEAFF. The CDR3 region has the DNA TGTGCCAGCAGTTGGGTTACGGACACTGAAGCTTTCTTT.

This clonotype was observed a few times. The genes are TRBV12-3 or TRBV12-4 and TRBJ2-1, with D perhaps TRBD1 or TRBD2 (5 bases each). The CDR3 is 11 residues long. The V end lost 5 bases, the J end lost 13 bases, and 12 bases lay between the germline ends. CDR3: CASSRGQGQFF. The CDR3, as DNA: TGTGCCAGCAGTCGCGGGCAGGGCCAGTTCTTC.

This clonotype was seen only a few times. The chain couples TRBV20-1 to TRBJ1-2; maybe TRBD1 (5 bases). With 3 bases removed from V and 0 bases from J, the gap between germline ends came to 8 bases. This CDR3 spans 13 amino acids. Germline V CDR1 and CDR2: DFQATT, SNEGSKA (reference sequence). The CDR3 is CSARRGSNYGYTF. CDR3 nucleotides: TGCAGTGCTAGGAGGGGATCTAACTATGGCTACACCTTC.

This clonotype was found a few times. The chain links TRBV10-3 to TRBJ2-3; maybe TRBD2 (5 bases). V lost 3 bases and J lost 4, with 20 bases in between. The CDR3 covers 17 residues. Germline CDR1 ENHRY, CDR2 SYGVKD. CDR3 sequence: CAISDWGERQRSDTQYF. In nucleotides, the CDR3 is TGTGCCATCAGTGACTGGGGTGAGCGGCAACGTTCAGATACGCAGTATTTT.

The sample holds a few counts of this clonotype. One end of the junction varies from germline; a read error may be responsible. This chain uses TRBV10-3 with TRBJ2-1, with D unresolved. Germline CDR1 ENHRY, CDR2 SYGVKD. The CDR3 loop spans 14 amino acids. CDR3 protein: CANSESTAYNEQFF. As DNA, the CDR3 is TGTGCCAACAGTGAGTCCACAGCCTACAATGAGCAGTTCTTC.

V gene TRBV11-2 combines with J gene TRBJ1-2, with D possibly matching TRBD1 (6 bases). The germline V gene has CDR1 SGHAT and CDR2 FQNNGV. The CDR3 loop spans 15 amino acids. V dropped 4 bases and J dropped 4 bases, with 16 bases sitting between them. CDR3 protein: CASSSPNAQGYGYTF. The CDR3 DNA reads TGTGCCAGCAGCTCTCCCAACGCACAGGGCTATGGCTACACCTTC.

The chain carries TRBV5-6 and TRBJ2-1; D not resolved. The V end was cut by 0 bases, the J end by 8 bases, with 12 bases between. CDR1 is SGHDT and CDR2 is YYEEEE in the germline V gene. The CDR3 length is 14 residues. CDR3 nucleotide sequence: TGTGCCAGCAGCTTGGAACAGTATATGGATGAGCAGTTCTTC. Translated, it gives CASSLEQYMDEQFF.

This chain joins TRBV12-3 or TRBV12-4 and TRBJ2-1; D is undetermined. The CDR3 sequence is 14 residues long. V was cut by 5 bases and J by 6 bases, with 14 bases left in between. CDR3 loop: CASSTSYNSNEQFF. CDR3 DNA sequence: TGTGCCAGCAGTACTTCCTACAATTCCAATGAGCAGTTCTTC.

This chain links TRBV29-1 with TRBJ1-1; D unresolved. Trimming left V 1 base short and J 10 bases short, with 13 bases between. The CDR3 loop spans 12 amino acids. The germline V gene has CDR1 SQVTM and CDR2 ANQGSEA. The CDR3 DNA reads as TGCAGCGTTGAAGGAGCAGCGGAGGTAGCTTTCTTT. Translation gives CSVEGAAEVAFF.

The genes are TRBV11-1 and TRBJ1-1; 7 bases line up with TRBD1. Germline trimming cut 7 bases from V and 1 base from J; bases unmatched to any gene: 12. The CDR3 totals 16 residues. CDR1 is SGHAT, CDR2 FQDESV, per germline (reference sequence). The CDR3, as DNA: TGTGCCAGCAACCCCGGGACAGCGGCTTCGAACACTGAAGCTTTCTTT. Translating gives CASNPGTAASNTEAFF.

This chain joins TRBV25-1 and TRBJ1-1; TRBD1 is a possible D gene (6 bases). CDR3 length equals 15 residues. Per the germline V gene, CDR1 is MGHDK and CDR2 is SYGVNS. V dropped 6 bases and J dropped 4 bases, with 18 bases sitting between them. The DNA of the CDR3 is TGTGCCAGCAGCGTGGGGGGCAGGGGCAGCACTGAAGCTTTCTTT. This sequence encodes CASSVGGRGSTEAFF.

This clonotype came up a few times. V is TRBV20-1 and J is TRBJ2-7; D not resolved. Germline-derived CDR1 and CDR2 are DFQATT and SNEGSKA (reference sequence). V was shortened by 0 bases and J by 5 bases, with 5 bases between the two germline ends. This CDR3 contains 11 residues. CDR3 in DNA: TGCAGTGCTAGAGAAGGGCACGAGCAGTACTTC. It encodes CSAREGHEQYF.

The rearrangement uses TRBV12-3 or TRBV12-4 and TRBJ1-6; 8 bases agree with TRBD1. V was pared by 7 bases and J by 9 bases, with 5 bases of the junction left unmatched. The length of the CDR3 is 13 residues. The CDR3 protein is CASTLGQGSPLHF. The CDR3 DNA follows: TGTGCCAGCACTCTCGGACAGGGTTCACCCCTCCACTTT.

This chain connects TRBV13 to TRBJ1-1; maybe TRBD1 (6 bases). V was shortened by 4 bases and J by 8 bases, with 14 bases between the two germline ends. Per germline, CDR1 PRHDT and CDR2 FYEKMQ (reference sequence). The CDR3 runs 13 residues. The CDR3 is CASSSRSRGEAFF. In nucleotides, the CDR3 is TGTGCCAGCAGCTCCAGGTCGAGGGGGGAAGCTTTCTTT.

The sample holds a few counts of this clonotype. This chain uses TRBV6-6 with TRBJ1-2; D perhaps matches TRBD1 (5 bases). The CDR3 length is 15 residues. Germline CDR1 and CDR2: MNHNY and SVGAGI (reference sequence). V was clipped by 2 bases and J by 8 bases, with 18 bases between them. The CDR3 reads CASSYGVGVGGGYTF. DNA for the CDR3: TGTGCCAGCAGTTACGGTGTCGGGGTTGGGGGAGGCTACACCTTC.

CDR3 sequence (DNA): TGCAGTGCTAGAGATTTTAGGGGGGATGAGCAGTTCTTC. This gives the protein CSARDFRGDEQFF. The chain joins TRBV20-1 to TRBJ2-1; perhaps D is TRBD1 or TRBD2 (6 bases each). The CDR3 loop spans 13 amino acids. Germline CDR1 DFQATT, CDR2 SNEGSKA (reference sequence). The V end lost 0 bases, the J end lost 8 bases, and 11 bases lay between the germline ends.

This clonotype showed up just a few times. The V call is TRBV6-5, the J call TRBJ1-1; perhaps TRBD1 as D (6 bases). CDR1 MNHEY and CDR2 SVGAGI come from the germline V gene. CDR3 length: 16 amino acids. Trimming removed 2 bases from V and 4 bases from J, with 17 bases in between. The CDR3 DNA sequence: TGTGCCAGCAGTTACATCCCACAGGGTATCGGCACTGAAGCTTTCTTT. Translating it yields CASSYIPQGIGTEAFF.

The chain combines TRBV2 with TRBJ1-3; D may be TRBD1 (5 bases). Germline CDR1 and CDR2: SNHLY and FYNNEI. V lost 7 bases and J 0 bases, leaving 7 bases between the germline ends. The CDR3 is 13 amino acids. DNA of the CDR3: TGTGCCAGCACTCAGGGCTCTGGAAACACCATATATTTT. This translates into CASTQGSGNTIYF.